This T cell receptor beta chain was captured by sequencing in a study of identical twins. As concerns this clonotype: The antigen is not known.

This CDR3 region has 16 residues. J gave up 6 bases and V 6 bases, and 11 bases lay outside the gene matches. General study points: With monozygotic twins, out-of-frame TCR alpha sharing exceeded what models estimated.

TCRdb called the 5' RACE reads again in MiXCR, with one record for every CDR3 protein. This sample carries 650,000 to 750,000 distinct CDR3 sequences, over 20% of them seen once, and the ten largest clones take over 4%. These data also featured in a second study, about T cells expressing NK-cell markers.

The clonotype was recovered from a woman under 30 in good health. The sequenced sample was PBMCs. The chain links TRBV12-3 or TRBV12-4 to TRBJ1-2; 12 bases agree with TRBD1. The CDR3 DNA reads as TGTGCCAGCAGCTTCCACCCCGGGACAGGGGGCGATGGCTACACCTTC. It specifies CASSFHPGTGGDGYTF.